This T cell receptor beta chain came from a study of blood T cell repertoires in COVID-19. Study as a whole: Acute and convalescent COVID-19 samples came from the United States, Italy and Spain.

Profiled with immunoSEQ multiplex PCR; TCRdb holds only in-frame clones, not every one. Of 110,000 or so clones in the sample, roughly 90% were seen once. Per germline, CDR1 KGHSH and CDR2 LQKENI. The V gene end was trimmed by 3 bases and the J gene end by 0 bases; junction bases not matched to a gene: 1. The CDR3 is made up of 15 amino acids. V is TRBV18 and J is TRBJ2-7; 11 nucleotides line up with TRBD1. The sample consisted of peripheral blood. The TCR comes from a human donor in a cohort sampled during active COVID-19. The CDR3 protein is CASSPGTGGSYEQYF. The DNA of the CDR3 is TGTGCCAGCTCACCGGGGACAGGGGGCTCCTACGAGCAGTACTTC.